The 10 T cell receptor beta chains below were found in one sample sequenced in a study of cytomegalovirus exposure and HLA in healthy donors. Both 60 Vbeta primers and 13 Jbeta primers went into the PCR. Produced via immunoSEQ multiplex PCR; TCRdb's table is partial and in-frame only. The table has 150,000 to 200,000 clones, about 59% seen once. What was sequenced was PBMCs. Receptors were obtained from a man aged 35 to 55 in good health and CMV-seronegative.

The table lists this clone with a count of one. The DNA for the CDR3 is TGTGCCAGCAGCCCCCGGACAACCGGGGAGCTGTTTTTT. The encoded protein is CASSPRTTGELFF. The V and J genes are TRBV6-6 and TRBJ2-2; a weak D match, TRBD1 (5 bases). Trimming stripped 6 bases from V and 5 bases from J, with 10 bases between. Germline V gene lookup returns CDR1 MNHNY and CDR2 SVGAGI (reference sequence). CDR3 length: 13 amino acids.

V gene TRBV5-5 combines with J gene TRBJ1-5; 9 positions match TRBD1. The germline gives CDR1 SGHKS, CDR2 YYEKEE (reference sequence). CDR3 length: 13 residues. V lost 4 bases and J lost 9; bases outside the gene matches: 5. For the CDR3, the DNA is TGTGCCAGCAGCACAGACAGGGGGACGCCCCAGCATTTT. This translates into CASSTDRGTPQHF.

The rearrangement links TRBV27 to TRBJ1-2, with D possibly matching TRBD1 (6 bases). Germline V gene sequence: CDR1 MNHEY, CDR2 SMNVEV (reference sequence). V lost 6 bases, J lost 5 bases, and 19 bases lay in between. The CDR3 covers 15 residues. The CDR3 DNA sequence: TGTGCCAGCAGCCCTATGGGGGGGCGCGGGTATGGCTACACCTTC. It yields the protein CASSPMGGRGYGYTF.

V usage is TRBV9 and J usage is TRBJ2-1; D possibly corresponds to TRBD2 (5 bases). The CDR3 is 15 residues long. Per the germline V gene, CDR1 is SGDLS and CDR2 is YYNGEE. Trimming removed 1 base at V and 2 bases at J, with 10 bases between. CDR3 amino acids: CASSVRLATYNEQFF. CDR3 DNA: TGTGCCAGCAGCGTAAGGTTAGCGACCTACAATGAGCAGTTCTTC.

This CDR3 reads CASSSPTGPYGYTF. The CDR3 DNA reads as TGTGCCAGCAGCTCCCCTACAGGACCCTATGGCTACACCTTC. The chain combines TRBV5-4 with TRBJ1-2; D is possibly TRBD1 (5 bases). The V gene's germline CDR1 is SGHNT and CDR2 YYREEE (reference sequence). This CDR3 has 14 residues. V lost 3 bases, J lost 4 bases, and 13 bases lay in between.

The chain couples TRBV5-1 to TRBJ2-5, with 7 bases identical to TRBD1. This CDR3 contains 15 residues. After removal of 0 bases from V and 1 base from J, the junction contained 3 bases not matched to a gene. CDR1 is SGHRS and CDR2 is YFSETQ in the germline V gene. The chain's CDR3 is CASSLGQGRQETQYF. The CDR3 DNA sequence: TGCGCCAGCAGCTTGGGACAGGGCCGCCAAGAGACCCAGTACTTC.

The chain combines TRBV19 with TRBJ2-7; TRBD2 is a possible D gene (6 bases). From germline, CDR1 is LNHDA and CDR2 SQIVND (reference sequence). Trimming left V 1 base short and J 13 bases short, with 17 bases between. CDR3 length: 13 amino acids. The CDR3 region is CASSIGSGGATYF. The CDR3 coding sequence is TGTGCCAGTAGTATAGGGTCCGGCGGGGCGACTTACTTC.

This CDR3 reads CASGRNREQYF. CDR3 nucleotides: TGCGCCAGCGGCCGAAATCGGGAGCAGTACTTC. V and J are TRBV4-1 and TRBJ2-7, with no clear D. The CDR3 is 11 amino acids. Between the trimmed V and J ends, which lost 8 bases and 7 bases, there was a span of 12 bases. Germline CDR1 MGHRA, CDR2 YSYEKL.

Only a few counts were recorded for this clone. The genes are TRBV5-1 and TRBJ2-5; TRBD2 matches at 16 bases. V dropped 4 bases and J dropped 5; count of bases not matched to a gene: 14. Germline V gene data show CDR1 as SGHRS and CDR2 as YFSETQ. The CDR3 runs 19 residues. The CDR3 bases are TGCGCCAGCAGCAGAACCGGGACTAGCGGGGGGGCCGGCTCGGAGACCCAGTACTTC. Residues: CASSRTGTSGGAGSETQYF.

The CDR3 nucleotides read TGTGCCAGCACCTTAGGGACAGGGAACTACGAGCAGTACTTC. It encodes CASTLGTGNYEQYF. The chain uses TRBV28 and TRBJ2-7; TRBD1 aligns across 9 bases. V gave up 7 bases and J gave up 3 bases; unmatched junction bases: 7. The CDR3 has 14 residues. CDR1 is MDHEN, CDR2 SYDVKM, per germline.